These T cell receptor beta chains were read from a single sample in a study of T cell responses to AZD1222 COVID-19 vaccine. Clones were sequenced by immunoSEQ multiplex PCR, and TCRdb holds only the in-frame ones, with some missing. The table lists about 93,000 clones, 75% to 90% of them singletons, with 2.5% in the top ten. This specimen consisted of peripheral blood, obtained 28 days after the second AZD1222 dose. The receptors come from an adult who received the AZD1222 COVID-19 vaccine. Each CDR3 is given with its conserved first and last residue. A D gene is named only where the DNA matches it firmly. A clone size is listed for some rows: how often the clone was seen (once, few, many), or a class if it is expanded.

TRBJ2-1 NA TRBV3-1/TRBV3-2 TRBD2 CASSLGGSAKFYEQFF TGTGCCAGCAGCCTCGGGGGGAGCGCTAAATTCTATGAGCAGTTCTTC
TRBJ2-5 NA TRBV12-3/TRBV12-4 NA CASRKTRETQYF TGTGCCAGCAGGAAGACTAGGGAGACCCAGTACTTC
TRBJ1-3 NA TRBV6-1 TRBD1 CASSGPGTGRGNTIYF TGTGCCAGCAGTGGTCCTGGGACAGGGCGGGGAAACACCATATATTTT
TRBJ2-3 NA TRBV12-3/TRBV12-4 NA CASSTRGPTQYF TGTGCCAGCAGTACCAGGGGTCCCACGCAGTATTTT
TRBJ2-2 once TRBV4-1 TRBD2 CASSTGLAMVGELFF TGCGCCAGCAGCACGGGACTAGCGATGGTAGGGGAGCTGTTTTTT
TRBJ2-1 NA TRBV3-1/TRBV3-2 TRBD2 CASSASGSFYNEQFF TGTGCCAGCAGCGCTAGCGGGAGCTTCTACAATGAGCAGTTCTTC
TRBJ1-3 NA TRBV5-6 NA CASSLRGKSGNTIYF TGTGCCAGCAGCTTGAGGGGTAAAAGCGGAAACACCATATATTTT
TRBJ2-1 NA TRBV5-1 NA CASHSGYNEQFF TGCGCCAGCCACAGCGGATACAATGAGCAGTTCTTC
TRBJ2-7 NA TRBV28 NA CASSEGRDHEQYF TGTGCCAGCAGTGAGGGCCGGGACCACGAGCAGTACTTC
TRBJ2-5 once TRBV5-1 NA CASSLEADWGTQYF TGCGCCAGCAGCTTGGAAGCGGACTGGGGGACCCAGTACTTC
TRBJ2-7 NA TRBV2 NA CASSEVYEQYF TGTGCCAGCAGTGAAGTCTACGAGCAGTACTTC
TRBJ2-3 NA TRBV20-1 TRBD2 CSASLSGGASDTQYF TGCAGTGCTAGTCTTAGCGGGGGGGCCTCAGATACGCAGTATTTT
TRBJ2-1 once TRBV11-2 TRBD1 CASSLGQGGHNEQFF TGTGCCAGCAGCTTAGGACAGGGGGGTCACAATGAGCAGTTCTTC
TRBJ2-7 NA TRBV5-6 NA CASSLGGGVPRGPYEQYF TGTGCCAGCAGCTTGGGTGGTGGGGTTCCTCGGGGTCCCTACGAGCAGTACTTC
TRBJ1-6 NA TRBV9 NA CASSVAGQNNSPLHF TGTGCCAGCAGCGTAGCTGGACAGAATAATTCACCCCTCCACTTT
TRBJ1-2 NA TRBV19 NA CASRMTTEGYGYTF TGTGCCAGTAGGATGACGACGGAGGGCTATGGCTACACCTTC
TRBJ1-4 NA TRBV5-6 NA CASSLFGVTNEKLFF TGTGCCAGCAGCTTGTTCGGGGTAACTAATGAAAAACTGTTTTTT
TRBJ1-1 once TRBV7-2 NA CASSLDWGATEAFF TGTGCCAGCAGCTTAGACTGGGGGGCCACTGAAGCTTTCTTT
TRBJ1-1 NA TRBV29-1 NA CSVGRTESEAFF TGCAGCGTTGGAAGGACAGAAAGTGAAGCTTTCTTT
TRBJ1-1 NA TRBV11-2 NA CASSLERTSGMAFF TGTGCCAGCAGCTTAGAAAGGACGAGTGGCATGGCTTTCTTT
TRBJ2-1 NA TRBV6-2/TRBV6-3 TRBD2 CASSYRPSGGLYNEQFF TGTGCCAGCAGTTACCGTCCATCGGGGGGACTCTACAATGAGCAGTTCTTC
TRBJ1-5 NA TRBV5-8 NA CASSLGQNFLHF TGTGCCAGCAGCTTAGGACAAAATTTCTTGCATTTT
TRBJ2-5 NA TRBV7-9 TRBD2 CASSLLILAGKETQYF TGTGCCAGCAGCTTGCTAATTCTAGCGGGGAAGGAGACCCAGTACTTC
TRBJ1-1 once TRBV19 NA CASSITITNTEAFF TGTGCCAGTAGTATTACGATTACCAACACTGAAGCTTTCTTT
TRBJ2-5 NA TRBV27 TRBD1 CASSYPGQQETQYF TGTGCCAGCAGTTACCCGGGACAGCAAGAGACCCAGTACTTC
TRBJ2-1 NA TRBV25-1 TRBD2 CASSGTSGRGSSYNEQFF TGTGCCAGCAGTGGGACTAGCGGGAGGGGGAGCTCCTACAATGAGCAGTTCTTC
TRBJ1-1 NA TRBV2 NA CASTDRGAGTEAFF TGTGCCAGCACCGACCGAGGGGCCGGGACTGAAGCTTTCTTT
TRBJ2-1 NA TRBV21-1 NA CASSKDRPQGSAGYNEQFF TGTGCCAGCAGTAAGGATCGCCCACAGGGGTCGGCCGGGTACAATGAGCAGTTCTTC
TRBJ1-1 once TRBV7-2 NA CASSREGNTEAFF TGTGCCAGCAGTAGAGAGGGGAACACTGAAGCTTTCTTT
TRBJ1-4 NA TRBV7-2 NA CASSPRQINEKLFF TGTGCCAGCAGCCCCCGACAGATAAATGAAAAACTGTTTTTT
TRBJ1-1 once TRBV5-1 NA CASSPRPNLNTEAFF TGCGCCAGCAGCCCACGACCGAACTTGAACACTGAAGCTTTCTTT
TRBJ1-2 NA TRBV6-2/TRBV6-3 NA CASSYSRGYGPANYGYTF TGTGCCAGCAGTTACTCGAGGGGGTACGGACCAGCTAACTATGGCTACACCTTC
TRBJ1-5 NA TRBV6-5 NA CASSLYPGNQPQHF TGTGCCAGCAGTCTCTACCCCGGCAATCAGCCCCAGCATTTT
TRBJ1-2 once TRBV9 NA CASSVDPSSNYGYTF TGTGCCAGCAGCGTAGACCCCAGCTCTAACTATGGCTACACCTTC
TRBJ2-1 NA TRBV27 NA CASSLGGHNEQFF TGTGCCAGCAGTTTAGGCGGTCACAATGAGCAGTTCTTC
TRBJ1-5 NA TRBV5-1 NA CASSLGNNQPQHF TGCGCCAGCAGCTTGGGGAACAATCAGCCCCAGCATTTT
TRBJ1-6 NA TRBV11-2 TRBD1 CASSLGTGNSPLHF TGTGCCAGCAGCTTAGGGACAGGGAATTCACCCCTCCACTTT
TRBJ1-3 NA TRBV13 TRBD1 CASSQGTAGNTIYF TGTGCCAGCAGCCAGGGGACAGCGGGAAACACCATATATTTT
TRBJ1-1 NA TRBV15 TRBD1 CATSIDRGRWTEAFF TGTGCCACCAGCATCGACAGGGGGCGCTGGACTGAAGCTTTCTTT
TRBJ2-7 NA TRBV5-6 NA CASSSEGTVSYEQYF TGTGCCAGCAGCTCGGAAGGGACGGTCTCCTACGAGCAGTACTTC
TRBJ2-7 NA TRBV5-4 NA CASSLAGIKSEQYF TGTGCCAGCAGCTTGGCGGGAATTAAAAGTGAGCAGTACTTC
TRBJ2-1 NA TRBV18 NA CASTATWDSYNEQFF TGTGCCAGCACTGCGACCTGGGACTCCTACAATGAGCAGTTCTTC